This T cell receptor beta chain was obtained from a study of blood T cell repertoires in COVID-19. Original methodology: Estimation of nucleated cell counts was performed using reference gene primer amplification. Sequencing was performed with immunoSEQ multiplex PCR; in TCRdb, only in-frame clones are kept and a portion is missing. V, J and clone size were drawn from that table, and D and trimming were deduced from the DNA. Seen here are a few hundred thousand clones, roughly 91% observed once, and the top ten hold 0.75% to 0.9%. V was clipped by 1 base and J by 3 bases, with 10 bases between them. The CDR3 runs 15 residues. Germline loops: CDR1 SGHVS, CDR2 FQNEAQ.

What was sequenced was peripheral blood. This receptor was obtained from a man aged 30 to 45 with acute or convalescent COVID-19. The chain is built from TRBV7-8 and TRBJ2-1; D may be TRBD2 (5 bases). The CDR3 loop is CASSLVEGYYNEQFF. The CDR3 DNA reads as TGTGCCAGCAGCTTAGTTGAGGGATACTACAATGAGCAGTTCTTC.